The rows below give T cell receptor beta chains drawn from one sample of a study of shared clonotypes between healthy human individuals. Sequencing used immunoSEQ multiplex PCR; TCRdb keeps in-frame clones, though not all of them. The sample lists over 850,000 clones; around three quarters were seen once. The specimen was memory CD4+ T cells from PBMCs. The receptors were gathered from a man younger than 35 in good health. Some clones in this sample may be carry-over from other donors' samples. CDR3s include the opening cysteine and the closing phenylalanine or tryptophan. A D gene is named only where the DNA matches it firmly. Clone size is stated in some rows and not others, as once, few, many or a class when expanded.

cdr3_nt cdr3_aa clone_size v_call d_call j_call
TGTGCCAGCAGCCACCCCTACGAGCAGTACTTC CASSHPYEQYF . TRBV6-6 . TRBJ2-7
TGTGCCAGCAGTTTAGGATGGGGGAAAATTGACACTGAAGCTTTCTTT CASSLGWGKIDTEAFF . TRBV27 . TRBJ1-1
TGTGCCAGCAGTGAAAGGAGGGGGTACAATGAGCAGTTCTTC CASSERRGYNEQFF . TRBV6-1 . TRBJ2-1
TGCGCCAGCAGCCTGAACCCCGGACAGCCCCTAAACACAGATACGCAGTATTTT CASSLNPGQPLNTDTQYF many TRBV4-1 . TRBJ2-3
TGCGCCAGCAGCCTAAACACAGGGAGACAAGAGACCCAGTACTTC CASSLNTGRQETQYF . TRBV5-1 . TRBJ2-5
TGTGCCAGCAGGGGACTAGCTGAAGGAGATACGCAGTATTTT CASRGLAEGDTQYF . TRBV5-8 TRBD2 TRBJ2-3
TGCGCCAGCAGCTTGGCCGTAGGGAGAGGCGAGACCCAGTACTTC CASSLAVGRGETQYF . TRBV5-1 . TRBJ2-5
TGTGCCAGCTCGGACGCGGGGAAAAGGGACGAGCAGTACTTC CASSDAGKRDEQYF . TRBV18 . TRBJ2-7
TGCGCCAGCAGCCCCGGGGACAGGGATGAGCAGTTCTTC CASSPGDRDEQFF . TRBV5-1 TRBD1 TRBJ2-1
TGTGCCAGCAGTTTAAGGACGGCAAGCTCCTACGAGCAGTACTTC CASSLRTASSYEQYF . TRBV28 . TRBJ2-7
TGTGCCAGCAGTTTCAGCGGGAGCAGAGAGACCCAGTACTTC CASSFSGSRETQYF . TRBV27 TRBD2 TRBJ2-5
TGTGCCAGCAGCCAAGATCGGCAGGGGAGGGAAGCTTTCTTT CASSQDRQGREAFF . TRBV14 . TRBJ1-1
TGCGCCAGCACTCCTGGACTAGATCCCTACAATGAGCAGTTCTTC CASTPGLDPYNEQFF . TRBV5-1 TRBD2 TRBJ2-1
TGTGCCAGCAGCTTGTACCAGCGGGTTGAGCAGTACTTC CASSLYQRVEQYF . TRBV5-4 . TRBJ2-7
TGTGCCAGCAGCTTAACCAGGAACACTGAAGCTTTCTTT CASSLTRNTEAFF . TRBV7-3 . TRBJ1-1
TGCGCCAGCAGCGCGGGGACAGGGGGTCTAGAGCAGTACTTC CASSAGTGGLEQYF . TRBV5-1 TRBD1 TRBJ2-7
TGTGCCAGCAGCTTAGAGAGGGGGCGAGAAGCGTTCTTC CASSLERGREAFF . TRBV7-2 TRBD1 TRBJ2-1
TGTGCCAGCAGTGAACGTCAGGTCCCCACAGATACGCAGTATTTT CASSERQVPTDTQYF . TRBV2 . TRBJ2-3
TGTGCCAGCAGTTTTAAACCGGGACCTCCCCTGGGGGAGCAGTACTTC CASSFKPGPPLGEQYF . TRBV13 . TRBJ2-7
TGCGCCAGCAGCCAGAAGACAGGCCCAGAGACCCAGTACTTC CASSQKTGPETQYF once TRBV4-1 . TRBJ2-5
TGTGCCAGTAGTTCGACAGGGGGCTCGGTTCAGCCCCAGCATTTT CASSSTGGSVQPQHF few TRBV19 TRBD1 TRBJ1-5
TGTGCCAGCTCACTACTTGTTCCGGGACCATTCTACGAGCAGTACTTC CASSLLVPGPFYEQYF . TRBV18 . TRBJ2-7
TGTGCCAGCAGCCCCAGGCCGGGGAGCAATCAGCCCCAGCATTTT CASSPRPGSNQPQHF . TRBV7-2 . TRBJ1-5
TGCGCCAGCAGCCAAGATCCCGACGGGGGCGTGAGCTCCTACAATGAGCAGTTCTTC CASSQDPDGGVSSYNEQFF . TRBV4-1 . TRBJ2-1
TGTGCCAGCAGCTTTGGGGGCAGGGGGGATTCCGAGCAGTACTTC CASSFGGRGDSEQYF . TRBV7-6 . TRBJ2-7
TGTGCCAGCAGCTTGACTAGCGGTTCCTACGAGCAGTACTTC CASSLTSGSYEQYF . TRBV7-2 TRBD2 TRBJ2-7
TGTGCCAGCAGTCCCCGGGCCGCGGGGGGCTACACCTTC CASSPRAAGGYTF . TRBV2 . TRBJ1-2
TGCGCCTCTCAAGGGGAGCATGAGCAGTTCTTC CASQGEHEQFF . TRBV5-1 . TRBJ2-1
TGTGCCAGCAGGGATCCAATACAGGGCCTCTATGGCTACACCTTC CASRDPIQGLYGYTF few TRBV2 . TRBJ1-2
TGTGCCAGCAGCATCGGGACAGGGGGCGCGGGTGGCTACACCTTC CASSIGTGGAGGYTF . TRBV5-8 TRBD1 TRBJ1-2